The clone carrying this TCR beta chain has a count of ten or more. This sample stems from a study of CD8+CD57+ T cells in acquired aplastic anemia. Those patients picked for sequencing had displayed CD8+CD57+ cell expansion on flow cytometry. TCR beta VDJ and CDR3 profiles were obtained from a genomic DNA template. TCRdb processed the reads anew with MiXCR; each CDR3 protein has one entry. The table records about 180,000 distinct CDR3 sequences, around 60% of them present only once. The source material was sorted CD4+, CD8+, or CD8+CD57+ T cells (not recorded which) from PBMCs. The clonotype originates from a human donor with aplastic anemia.

CDR3 loop: CASSLKGVGTDTQYF. The CDR3 region has the DNA TGTGCCAGCAGCTTGAAGGGGGTTGGCACAGATACGCAGTATTTT. The chain has TRBV7-2 and TRBJ2-3, with a weak D call TRBD1 (6 bases). Germline values: CDR1 SGHTA, CDR2 FQGNSA. Trimming took 3 bases from V and 1 from J, leaving 11 bases between them. The CDR3 sequence is 15 residues long.